This T cell receptor (beta chain) came from a study of OX40 agonist ivuxolimab in advanced cancers. Study information: As their treatment, patients were administered ivuxolimab, an agonistic anti-OX40 (CD134) antibody. The study gave patients intravenous ivuxolimab at 0.01 to 10 mg/kg every 2 weeks.

The J segment lost 0 bases and the V segment lost 5 bases, leaving 10 bases of the junction unmatched. CDR3 length: 16 amino acids. From germline, CDR1 is MNHEY and CDR2 SMNVEV (reference sequence). A note on this clone: Its antigen is not identified.

Study-wide results and caveats: It was also the case that some nonresponders had low normalized T-cell clonal expansion. More expanded clones were found, on average, in CD8+ than in CD4+ T cells.

Data came from immunoSEQ multiplex PCR; TCRdb stores just in-frame clones and leaves some out. The table has over 8,000 clones, about 85% seen once. This sequence was found in an adult with an advanced solid tumor such as melanoma, head and neck, liver or kidney cancer. Sample: CD4+ or CD8+ T cells sorted from blood, taken in a trial of the OX40 agonist ivuxolimab. This chain uses TRBV27 with TRBJ2-7, with TRBD2 identical over 7 bases. CDR3 bases: TGTGCCAGCAGTCCCCCGGGGGAGCGGGGCTCCTACGAGCAGTACTTC. Protein: CASSPPGERGSYEQYF.